The 21 T cell receptor beta chains in this list originate from one sample, sequenced in a study of cytomegalovirus exposure and HLA in healthy donors. Primers for the PCR totalled 60 Vbeta and 13 Jbeta. Data came from immunoSEQ multiplex PCR; TCRdb stores just in-frame clones and leaves some out. The table records more than 150,000 clones, 83% of them present only once. Specimen: PBMCs. The receptors come from a man aged 50-59 years in good health and CMV-seronegative.

The chain combines TRBV19 with TRBJ1-5; 7 bases are a match to TRBD1. The CDR3 covers 15 residues. With V trimmed by 9 bases and J by 5 bases, 13 bases remained unmatched. Germline CDR1 reads LNHDA; CDR2 reads SQIVND (reference sequence). DNA of the CDR3: TGTGCCAGCAACCCAGAGGGACAGCTCTATCAGCCCCAGCATTTT. This sequence encodes CASNPEGQLYQPQHF.

This clone came up once. V gene TRBV6-1 combines with J gene TRBJ1-1, with D perhaps TRBD1 (5 bases). In germline, CDR1 is MNHNS, CDR2 SASEGT. The CDR3 consists of 13 residues. V was shortened by 6 bases and J by 0 bases, with 8 bases between the two germline ends. The CDR3 reads CASREQVNTEAFF. The CDR3, as DNA: TGTGCCAGCAGGGAACAGGTGAACACTGAAGCTTTCTTT.

This clone was seen only once. This chain connects TRBV6-1 to TRBJ2-7; no reliable D call. CDR1 is MNHNS, CDR2 SASEGT, per germline. This CDR3 has 13 amino acids. The CDR3 nucleotides read TGTGCGACTGGCTTATACGAAACCTACGAGCAGTACTTC. Translating gives CATGLYETYEQYF.

This chain connects TRBV27 to TRBJ2-3; maybe TRBD2 (6 bases). The CDR3 is made up of 14 amino acids. The V end was cut by 6 bases, the J end by 7 bases, with 17 bases between. Germline-derived CDR1 and CDR2 are MNHEY and SMNVEV (reference sequence). This CDR3 is CASSPPAGLHTQYF. CDR3 DNA sequence: TGTGCCAGCAGCCCCCCGGCGGGGCTACATACGCAGTATTTT.

The chain has TRBV9 and TRBJ2-2, with D maybe TRBD1 (6 bases). The length of the CDR3 is 14 residues. V was trimmed by 4 bases and J by 3 bases, leaving 10 bases between them. The germline gives CDR1 SGDLS, CDR2 YYNGEE. The CDR3 loop is CASSLQGYTGELFF. CDR3 nucleotide sequence: TGTGCCAGCAGCTTACAGGGTTACACCGGGGAGCTGTTTTTT.

The rearrangement links TRBV18 to TRBJ1-4, with TRBD1 identical over 8 bases. J lost 2 bases, V lost 2 bases, and 4 bases had no gene match. CDR3 length equals 16 residues. Germline V lookup: CDR1 KGHSH, CDR2 LQKENI. The DNA of the CDR3 is TGTGCCAGCTCACCAGCAAGGACAGGGACTAATGAAAAACTGTTTTTT. This gives the protein CASSPARTGTNEKLFF.

CDR3 residues: CASSHYRESQPQHF. As DNA, the CDR3 is TGTGCCAGTAGCCATTACAGGGAGAGTCAGCCCCAGCATTTT. The V call is TRBV19, the J call TRBJ1-5, with D possibly matching TRBD1 (6 bases). Germline V gene sequence: CDR1 LNHDA, CDR2 SQIVND (reference sequence). V shed 6 bases and J shed 6 bases, with 15 bases lying between them. The CDR3 covers 14 residues.

The J gene is TRBJ2-5, the V gene TRBV28, with 8 bases lining up with TRBD2. The J call may be in error: the DNA end matches TRBJ2-7 better. Germline values: CDR1 MDHEN, CDR2 SYDVKM. The CDR3 is 14 amino acids. The CDR3 region is CASINSGKLGEQYF. As DNA, the CDR3 is TGTGCCAGCATTAATAGCGGGAAACTGGGCGAGCAGTACTTC.

The chain recombines TRBV27 with TRBJ2-7, with unresolved D. The V end was cut by 3 bases, the J end by 3 bases, with 3 bases between. The length of the CDR3 is 11 residues. Per germline, CDR1 MNHEY and CDR2 SMNVEV (reference sequence). CDR3 in amino acids: CASSFGYEQYF. DNA of the CDR3: TGTGCCAGCAGTTTCGGCTACGAGCAGTACTTC.

The chain combines TRBV6-1 with TRBJ2-4; 7 bases match TRBD2. The CDR3 is made up of 16 amino acids. The J segment lost 0 bases and the V segment lost 6 bases, leaving 8 bases of the junction unmatched. Per the germline V gene, CDR1 is MNHNS and CDR2 is SASEGT. CDR3: CASSESGGLAKNIQYF. CDR3 nucleotides: TGTGCCAGCAGCGAATCGGGGGGACTAGCCAAAAACATTCAGTACTTC.

The rearrangement uses TRBV5-5 and TRBJ2-5, with D perhaps matching TRBD1 (6 bases). CDR1 and CDR2 (germline): SGHKS, YYEKEE (reference sequence). The CDR3 contains 14 residues. V was clipped by 3 bases and J by 2 bases, with 11 bases between them. DNA for the CDR3: TGTGCCAGCAGCTCGACAGGCGCTCAAGAGACCCAGTACTTC. Translation gives CASSSTGAQETQYF.

This sequence joins TRBV12-2 and TRBJ2-1; the table's TRBD2 call for D was not verified on the DNA. TRBV12-2 is a pseudogene. The CDR3 is made up of 16 amino acids. The DNA for the CDR3 is TGTGCAAGTCGCTCGGCACCGGGACTAGTCTGCAATGAGCAGTTCTTC. It yields the protein CASRSAPGLVCNEQFF.

The CDR3 DNA reads as TGTGCCAGCAGTTATCGGCAGGGGTGGGAAAAACTGTTTTTT. Amino acids: CASSYRQGWEKLFF. The chain recombines TRBV28 with TRBJ1-4; maybe TRBD1 (6 bases). The CDR3 extends over 14 amino acids. V was trimmed by 4 bases and J by 8 bases, leaving 14 bases between them. Germline-derived CDR1 and CDR2 are MDHEN and SYDVKM.

The genes are TRBV19 and TRBJ1-2; D remains ambiguous. The CDR3 runs to 13 residues. Looked up from germline, CDR1 is LNHDA and CDR2 is SQIVND (reference sequence). V was pared by 1 base and J by 6 bases, with 9 bases between. In DNA, the CDR3 is TGTGCCAGTAGTATAGCGTTGGGCAATGGCTACACCTTC. This translates into CASSIALGNGYTF.

The chain links TRBV30 to TRBJ1-4; perhaps TRBD1 as D (5 bases). The CDR3 totals 13 residues. Looked up from germline, CDR1 is GTSNPN and CDR2 is SVGIG (reference sequence). Trimming took 8 bases from V and 2 from J, leaving 12 bases between them. The CDR3, as DNA: TGTGCCGGGCGGCAGGGCACTAATGAAAAACTGTTTTTT. Protein product: CAGRQGTNEKLFF.

The chain links TRBV7-3 to TRBJ2-1, with TRBD2 matching 13 bases. This CDR3 region has 16 residues. V trimming: 4 bases; J trimming: 7 bases; junction bases outside the gene matches: 7. Germline CDR1 is SGHTA and CDR2 is FQGTGA. CDR3 region: CASSWTSGGRGNEQFF. The CDR3, as DNA: TGTGCCAGCAGCTGGACTAGCGGGGGCCGCGGTAATGAGCAGTTCTTC.

The chain joins TRBV4-2 to TRBJ2-7; 12 nucleotides line up with TRBD2. CDR1 and CDR2 from the germline V gene are LGHNA and YNFKEQ. This CDR3 contains 17 residues. Trimming at V came to 1 base and at J to 5 bases, leaving 9 bases not matched to a gene. The CDR3 DNA is TGTGCCAGCAGCCAAGCTAGCGGGGGGGCTCGGGACCACGAGCAGTACTTC. Translation: CASSQASGGARDHEQYF.

CDR3 nucleotides: TGTGCCAGCAGCTTAGCAACAGGGGGCCGATCACCCCTCCACTTT. Protein: CASSLATGGRSPLHF. This chain links TRBV7-8 with TRBJ1-6; 9 bases align to TRBD1. The junction had 4 bases not matched to a gene; V was cut back by 0 bases and J by 10 bases. From germline, CDR1 is SGHVS and CDR2 FQNEAQ. CDR3 length equals 15 residues.

V is TRBV6-1 and J is TRBJ2-1; 11 bases map to TRBD1. CDR1 is MNHNS, CDR2 SASEGT, per germline. J gave up 13 bases and V 2 bases, and 10 bases lay outside the gene matches. The CDR3 covers 15 residues. The CDR3 protein is CASSERTGGKWSQFF. Here the CDR3 DNA reads TGTGCCAGCAGTGAAAGGACAGGGGGCAAGTGGTCCCAGTTCTTC.

The genes are TRBV7-8 and TRBJ1-5; 8 positions agree with TRBD1. Trimming took 5 bases from V and 4 from J; bases not matched to a gene: 7. Germline loops: CDR1 SGHVS, CDR2 FQNEAQ. The CDR3 has 15 amino acids. DNA for the CDR3: TGTGCCAGCAGCCCATGGACAGGGAAAAATCAGCCCCAGCATTTT. It specifies CASSPWTGKNQPQHF. Full variable domain (rest looked up from reference TRBV7-8 and TRBJ1-5): GAGVSQSPRYKVAKRGQDVALRCDPISGHVSLFWYQQALGQGPEFLTYFQNEAQLDKSGLPSDRFFAERPEGSVSTLKIQRTQQEDSAVYLCASSPWTGKNQPQHFGDGTRLSIL.

The rearrangement links TRBV14 to TRBJ2-7; D is uncertain. Germline CDR1 reads SGHDN; CDR2 reads FVKESK. This CDR3 is built from 16 residues. V was clipped by 1 base and J by 2 bases, with 15 bases between them. The CDR3 DNA reads as TGTGCCAGCAGCCAAGGATGGTTCCTACGTGCCTACGAGCAGTACTTC. Its translation: CASSQGWFLRAYEQYF.